The 25 T cell receptor beta chains in this list originate from one sample, sequenced in a study of blood T cell repertoires in COVID-19. Sequenced by immunoSEQ multiplex PCR; TCRdb stores in-frame clones only, minus some. The repertoire holds 300,000 to 450,000 clones, with approximately 89% as singletons. Sequenced sample: PBMCs or T cells enriched from blood (not recorded which). These receptors were collected from a man aged 35 to 55 in a cohort exposed to, infected with or recovered from COVID-19 (not recorded which).

The chain couples TRBV27 to TRBJ2-2; weak D call: TRBD2 (6 bases). V was shortened by 4 bases and J by 3 bases, with 6 bases between the two germline ends. Germline CDR1 and CDR2: MNHEY and SMNVEV (reference sequence). This CDR3 is 13 amino acids long. The CDR3, as DNA: TGTGCCAGCAGTTGGGACTACACCGGGGAGCTGTTTTTT. Protein sequence: CASSWDYTGELFF.

The chain couples TRBV19 to TRBJ1-2; 9 bases are a match to TRBD1. J was trimmed by 0 bases and V by 5 bases; bases with no gene match: 10. This CDR3 is 17 amino acids long. The germline gives CDR1 LNHDA, CDR2 SQIVND (reference sequence). In nucleotides, the CDR3 is TGTGCCAGTAGTGCCTCCGAGGACAGGGGAGCTAACTATGGCTACACCTTC. Translated: CASSASEDRGANYGYTF.

V and J are TRBV2 and TRBJ1-5; D gene unclear. V shed 2 bases and J shed 3 bases, with 11 bases lying between them. The CDR3 sequence is 15 residues long. CDR1 SNHLY and CDR2 FYNNEI come from the germline V gene. CDR3 residues: CASSESPGFNQPQHF. CDR3 coding DNA: TGTGCCAGCAGTGAAAGTCCAGGATTCAATCAGCCCCAGCATTTT.

The rearrangement uses TRBV6-2 or TRBV6-3 and TRBJ2-7, with a tentative D call TRBD1 (5 bases). CDR3 size: 15 residues. Trimming took 6 bases from V and 4 from J, leaving 19 bases between them. Germline values: CDR1 MNHEY, CDR2 SVGEGT. The CDR3 DNA sequence: TGTGCCAGCAGCCCACACTCCGGACGGACATACGAGCAGTACTTC. It encodes CASSPHSGRTYEQYF.

V gene TRBV5-6 combines with J gene TRBJ2-7, with TRBD2 identical over 10 bases. Germline lookup yields CDR1 SGHDT and CDR2 YYEEEE. The V and J ends lost 1 base and 7 bases, in that order; junction bases with no gene match: 17. The CDR3 covers 18 residues. CDR3 coding DNA: TGTGCCAGCAGCTTGATTAGCGGGAGGTCTTCCTTCTACGCGGAGCAGTACTTC. Amino acids: CASSLISGRSSFYAEQYF.

V usage is TRBV18 and J usage is TRBJ1-5; D possibly corresponds to TRBD1 (5 bases). The germline V and J ends were trimmed by 3 bases and 0 bases, with 9 bases remaining between them. The CDR3 spans 15 residues. Germline CDR1 reads KGHSH; CDR2 reads LQKENI. The CDR3 loop reads CASSPVGDSNQPQHF. The CDR3 nucleotides are TGTGCCAGCTCACCCGTAGGGGATAGCAATCAGCCCCAGCATTTT.

This clone was observed a few times. CDR3 sequence reads: CSVWNQGTEAFF. Written as DNA, the CDR3 is TGCAGCGTTTGGAACCAGGGCACTGAAGCTTTCTTT. The chain has TRBV29-1 and TRBJ1-1, with D maybe TRBD1 (5 bases). CDR3 length: 12 residues. Trimming removed 5 bases at V and 4 bases at J, with 11 bases between. From germline, CDR1 is SQVTM and CDR2 ANQGSEA.

The rearrangement uses TRBV4-2 and TRBJ2-2; 9 bases are shared with TRBD1. V lost 7 bases and J lost 5; bases outside the gene matches: 8. The CDR3 is 15 amino acids. CDR1 is LGHNA, CDR2 YNFKEQ, per germline. DNA of the CDR3: TGTGCCAGCACGTCCAGGACAGGGGAGACCGGGGAGCTGTTTTTT. It translates to CASTSRTGETGELFF.

This clone was seen just once. Other DNA sequences in this sample translate to the same CDR3. V usage is TRBV3-1 (or the pseudogene TRBV3-2) and J usage is TRBJ1-2, with no clear D. Germline CDR1 LGHDT, CDR2 YNNKEL (reference sequence). V was pared by 4 bases and J by 0 bases, with 9 bases between. This CDR3 has 14 residues. The DNA for the CDR3 is TGTGCCAGCAGCCCCCGAGGGACTAACTATGGCTACACCTTC. Protein: CASSPRGTNYGYTF.

A few counts support this clone. The V call is TRBV4-1, the J call TRBJ1-1; possibly TRBD1 for D (5 bases). V lost 1 base and J 1 base, leaving 16 bases between the germline ends. Germline CDR1 and CDR2: MGHRA and YSYEKL. CDR3 size: 17 residues. Written as DNA, the CDR3 is TGCGCCAGCAGCCAAGTTCTCTCCAGGGCCAGGAACACTGAAGCTTTCTTT. It yields the protein CASSQVLSRARNTEAFF.

The chain links TRBV3-1 (or the pseudogene TRBV3-2) to TRBJ2-1; TRBD1 is a possible D gene (5 bases). Germline-derived CDR1 and CDR2 are LGHDT and YNNKEL (reference sequence). This CDR3 comprises 15 residues. The ends were cut back, 0 bases at V and 12 bases at J, with 18 bases in the middle. CDR3 nucleotides: TGTGCCAGCAGCCAAGAGTCCGTCGCAGGGCTTGGGCAGTTCTTC. It encodes CASSQESVAGLGQFF.

The chain joins TRBV15 to TRBJ2-4, with 7 bases matching TRBD2. The CDR3 loop spans 15 amino acids. V gave up 4 bases and J gave up 6 bases; unmatched junction bases: 9. The germline V gene has CDR1 LNHNV and CDR2 YYDKDF (reference sequence). This CDR3 reads CATSKGGGPSNIQYF. In nucleotides, the CDR3 is TGTGCCACCAGCAAAGGCGGGGGACCATCAAACATTCAGTACTTC.

The genes are TRBV28 and TRBJ2-7; a weak D match, TRBD2 (6 bases). The V and J ends lost 6 bases and 0 bases respectively, with 12 bases between them. CDR3 length: 14 residues. Germline CDR1 is MDHEN and CDR2 is SYDVKM. The DNA of the CDR3 is TGTGCCAGCAGCCAAGCGGGCCGCTCCTACGAGCAGTACTTC. The encoded protein is CASSQAGRSYEQYF.

The chain couples TRBV10-1 to TRBJ1-5, with TRBD1 as a possible D gene (6 bases). The CDR3 covers 20 residues. The V gene's germline CDR1 is WNHNN and CDR2 SYGVQD (reference sequence). V lost 4 bases to trimming and J lost 2 bases, with 27 bases between them. The CDR3: CASSGGLRGSPRLCNQPQHF. In nucleotides, the CDR3 is TGCGCCAGCAGTGGGGGGTTGAGGGGGTCCCCACGATTATGCAATCAGCCCCAGCATTTT.

This chain links TRBV5-1 with TRBJ2-5, with 9 bases fitting TRBD2. V was clipped by 0 bases and J by 2 bases; unmatched bases: 8. Germline CDR1 and CDR2: SGHRS and YFSETQ. This CDR3 contains 17 residues. Written as DNA, the CDR3 is TGCGCCAGCAGCTTGGTAGGACTAGCGAATTTTCAAGAGACCCAGTACTTC. Translation: CASSLVGLANFQETQYF. Full variable domain (rest looked up from reference TRBV5-1 and TRBJ2-5): KAGVTQTPRYLIKTRGQQVTLSCSPISGHRSVSWYQQTPGQGLQFLFEYFSETQRNKGNFPGRFSGRQFSNSRSEMNVSTLELGDSALYLCASSLVGLANFQETQYFGPGTRLLVL.

This clone has just one count. The genes are TRBV4-1 and TRBJ2-1; D is ambiguous. The CDR3 is made up of 13 amino acids. V lost 1 base to trimming and J lost 5 bases, with 6 bases between them. CDR1 and CDR2 from the germline V gene are MGHRA and YSYEKL. CDR3 region: CASSQAYNNEQFF. The CDR3 nucleotides are TGCGCCAGCAGCCAAGCCTATAACAATGAGCAGTTCTTC.

The chain combines TRBV29-1 with TRBJ1-1; tentatively, D is TRBD1 (6 bases). CDR1 is SQVTM, CDR2 ANQGSEA, per germline. Trimming took 7 bases from V and 2 from J, leaving 11 bases between them. The CDR3 contains 12 residues. The CDR3 is CSGRQANTEAFF. The CDR3 DNA reads as TGCAGCGGTCGACAGGCCAACACTGAAGCTTTCTTT. Full variable domain (rest looked up from reference TRBV29-1 and TRBJ1-1): SAVISQKPSRDICQRGTSLTIQCQVDSQVTMMFWYRQQPGQSLTLIATANQGSEATYESGFVIDKFPISRPNLTFSTLTVSNMSPEDSSIYLCSGRQANTEAFFGQGTRLTVV.

The rearrangement uses TRBV2 and TRBJ2-7; D not certain. CDR3 length: 14 amino acids. With 10 bases removed from V and 9 bases from J, the gap between germline ends came to 25 bases. From germline, CDR1 is SNHLY and CDR2 FYNNEI. The CDR3: CATLTSELQLRQYF. In nucleotides, the CDR3 is TGTGCCACTCTAACCTCGGAGCTACAACTACGGCAGTACTTC.

This clone was observed a single time. The V call is TRBV18, the J call TRBJ1-6; D is unresolved. V was trimmed by 3 bases and J by 10 bases, leaving 16 bases between them. The CDR3 extends over 15 amino acids. Germline values: CDR1 KGHSH, CDR2 LQKENI. CDR3 loop: CASSPGEGVVSPLHF. CDR3 nucleotides: TGTGCCAGCTCACCGGGAGAGGGTGTAGTGTCACCCCTCCACTTT.

The chain has TRBV25-1 and TRBJ1-3, with D unresolved. The CDR3 covers 14 residues. Trimming removed 1 base from V and 8 bases from J, with 12 bases in between. Germline V gene sequence: CDR1 MGHDK, CDR2 SYGVNS. The DNA of the CDR3 is TGTGCCAGCAGTGAATCTGGTCGGTTGGACACCATATATTTT. It yields the protein CASSESGRLDTIYF.

This clone came up once. The chain joins TRBV27 to TRBJ1-4; D is unclear. This CDR3 comprises 13 residues. Germline CDR1 and CDR2: MNHEY and SMNVEV (reference sequence). V was cut by 10 bases and J by 3 bases, with 12 bases left in between. The CDR3 is CATSWTSNEKLFF. The DNA of the CDR3 is TGTGCCACCTCCTGGACTTCTAATGAAAAACTGTTTTTT.

The CDR3 coding sequence is TGTGCCGCGGCACCGGACACTGAAGCTTTCTTT. Translation: CAAAPDTEAFF. The J gene is TRBJ1-1, the V gene TRBV7-9; D call uncertain. This CDR3 is built from 11 residues. In germline, CDR1 is SEHNR, CDR2 FQNEAQ (reference sequence). Trimming stripped 11 bases from V and 3 bases from J, with 10 bases between.

The chain couples TRBV11-3 to TRBJ2-5; 10 bases agree with TRBD2. The germline CDR1 and CDR2 sequences are SGHNT and YENEEA. Unmatched junction bases numbered 8, after V lost 3 bases and J lost 1 base. The CDR3 sequence is 17 residues long. CDR3 nucleotides: TGTGCCAGCAGCTTGGGGAAGGCTAGCGGGAGCCAAGAGACCCAGTACTTC. This encodes CASSLGKASGSQETQYF.

This clone appeared once. This rearrangement joins TRBV5-4 to TRBJ1-1; TRBD1 might be the D (6 bases). Trimming removed 0 bases from V and 6 bases from J, with 18 bases in between. This CDR3 spans 16 amino acids. Germline V gives CDR1 SGHNT, CDR2 YYREEE (reference sequence). The CDR3 is CASSLAGAVRESEAFF. Here the CDR3 DNA reads TGTGCCAGCAGCTTGGCAGGGGCGGTGCGCGAGTCTGAAGCTTTCTTT.

The chain has TRBV3-1 (or the pseudogene TRBV3-2) and TRBJ2-5; tentatively, D is TRBD1 (6 bases). The length of the CDR3 is 16 residues. Germline CDR1 and CDR2: LGHDT and YNNKEL (reference sequence). V dropped 1 base and J dropped 0 bases, with 12 bases sitting between them. In DNA form, the CDR3 reads TGTGCCAGCAGCCAAGTCGGGACACCGAACCAAGAGACCCAGTACTTC. Translated, it gives CASSQVGTPNQETQYF.